This passage covers 14 T cell receptor beta chains from one sample sequenced in a study of blood T cell repertoires in COVID-19. TCRdb keeps only in-frame clones here, not all; method: immunoSEQ multiplex PCR. Of roughly 220,000 clones listed, around 84% are singletons. Sequences were obtained from peripheral blood. The receptors come from a man aged 80 or over with acute or convalescent COVID-19.

The rearrangement uses TRBV19 and TRBJ1-1; TRBD1 aligns across 8 bases. Germline V lookup: CDR1 LNHDA, CDR2 SQIVND (reference sequence). The CDR3 length is 17 residues. The junction had 14 bases not matched to a gene; V was cut back by 3 bases and J by 5 bases. CDR3 protein: CASSILGPRDRPTEAFF. The CDR3 nucleotides read TGTGCCAGTAGTATCTTGGGACCTCGGGACAGGCCGACTGAAGCTTTCTTT.

The genes are TRBV7-2 and TRBJ1-2; 7 nucleotides align to TRBD1. The V segment lost 4 bases and the J segment 7 bases; nucleotides outside the gene matches: 3. The germline CDR1 and CDR2 sequences are SGHTA and FQGNSA. This CDR3 is 12 amino acids long. The CDR3 loop is CASSSYRGGYTF. In DNA form, the CDR3 reads TGTGCCAGCAGCTCTTACAGGGGTGGCTACACCTTC.

The sample holds one count of this clone. The chain joins TRBV4-2 to TRBJ1-5, with D tentatively TRBD1 (6 bases). V was shortened by 0 bases and J by 4 bases, with 13 bases between the two germline ends. The CDR3 spans 16 residues. Germline V gene sequence: CDR1 LGHNA, CDR2 YNFKEQ. The CDR3 DNA follows: TGTGCCAGCAGCCAAGATAAAGGGGGTCGAAATCAGCCCCAGCATTTT. Its translation is CASSQDKGGRNQPQHF.

The chain recombines TRBV21-1 with TRBJ2-5; the D segment call TRBD2 is taken from the table without a DNA check. TRBV21-1 is noted as a pseudogene. This CDR3 spans 17 amino acids. This CDR3 reads CASSKGGGDPYQETQYF. In nucleotides, the CDR3 is TGTGCCAGCAGCAAAGGAGGGGGGGATCCGTACCAAGAGACCCAGTACTTC.

This chain joins TRBV6-5 and TRBJ1-5; D not certain. This CDR3 region has 14 residues. Trimming left V 0 bases short and J 7 bases short, with 10 bases between. Looked up from germline, CDR1 is MNHEY and CDR2 is SVGAGI. CDR3 residues: CASSYSKRGQPQHF. The CDR3 bases are TGTGCCAGCAGTTACTCGAAGCGAGGCCAGCCCCAGCATTTT.

This chain's CDR3 is CASSPAGGPAYNEQFF. The DNA of the CDR3 is TGTGCCAGCAGCCCAGCGGGAGGGCCCGCCTACAATGAGCAGTTCTTC. The rearrangement links TRBV4-2 to TRBJ2-1; 10 nucleotides line up with TRBD2. Germline V gene sequence: CDR1 LGHNA, CDR2 YNFKEQ. The CDR3 covers 16 residues. Trimming removed 4 bases from V and 2 bases from J; junction bases left unmatched: 5.

The chain employs TRBV5-1 and TRBJ2-5; the D gene is possibly TRBD2 (5 bases). This CDR3 contains 13 residues. CDR1 and CDR2 from the germline V gene are SGHRS and YFSETQ. V was shortened by 0 bases and J by 4 bases, with 7 bases between the two germline ends. The CDR3 sequence is CASSLEGRETQYF. The CDR3 DNA is TGCGCCAGCAGCTTGGAAGGGAGAGAGACCCAGTACTTC.

The gene calls are TRBV6-1 and TRBJ2-1, with TRBD2 identical over 8 bases. Germline CDR1 is MNHNS and CDR2 is SASEGT. The CDR3 totals 13 residues. The trim removed 3 bases at V and 10 bases at J, leaving 5 bases unmatched. Here the CDR3 reads CASSESGRGEQFF. As DNA, the CDR3 is TGTGCCAGCAGTGAGAGCGGGAGAGGCGAGCAGTTCTTC.

The V gene is TRBV9, the J gene TRBJ2-4, with 16 bases lining up with TRBD2. CDR3 length equals 19 residues. Trimming took 4 bases from V and 3 from J; bases not matched to a gene: 10. The V gene's germline CDR1 is SGDLS and CDR2 YYNGEE. This chain's CDR3 is CASSPMGLAGGAGKNIQYF. CDR3 nucleotides: TGTGCCAGCAGCCCCATGGGACTAGCGGGGGGGGCGGGCAAAAACATTCAGTACTTC.

This clone was recorded a few times. The chain is built from TRBV3-1 (or the pseudogene TRBV3-2) and TRBJ1-6, with D possibly matching TRBD1 (6 bases). Germline V CDR1 and CDR2: LGHDT, YNNKEL (reference sequence). V lost 3 bases and J 6 bases, leaving 9 bases between the germline ends. The CDR3 has 14 residues. DNA of the CDR3: TGTGCCAGCAGCCACGGACAGCCTAATTCACCCCTCCACTTT. The encoded protein is CASSHGQPNSPLHF.

Comments on this clone: In the same sample, other DNA sequences code for this CDR3. This chain connects TRBV7-2 to TRBJ1-4; D is possibly TRBD1 (6 bases). The germline CDR1 and CDR2 sequences are SGHTA and FQGNSA. This CDR3 comprises 13 residues. V was shortened by 6 bases and J by 3 bases, with 8 bases between the two germline ends. CDR3 in amino acids: CASRAGANEKLFF. CDR3 coding DNA: TGTGCCAGCAGGGCAGGGGCTAATGAAAAACTGTTTTTT.

V is TRBV27 and J is TRBJ1-2; 8 bases are shared with TRBD1. This CDR3 spans 16 amino acids. Trimming took 2 bases from V and 4 from J; bases not matched to a gene: 9. The germline gives CDR1 MNHEY, CDR2 SMNVEV (reference sequence). The CDR3 sequence is CASSLVGQEAFYGYTF. The CDR3 DNA reads as TGTGCCAGCAGTTTAGTGGGACAGGAAGCTTTCTATGGCTACACCTTC.

This chain uses TRBV2 with TRBJ1-2, with D possibly being TRBD1 (5 bases). This CDR3 is built from 14 residues. V gave up 4 bases and J gave up 2 bases, with 11 bases separating them. The germline V gene encodes CDR1 SNHLY and CDR2 FYNNEI. The CDR3 DNA reads as TGTGCCAGCAGTGGGACACCCCCGAACTATGGCTACACCTTC. This translates into CASSGTPPNYGYTF.

This clone was found a few times. The CDR3 protein is CSAGRDTFYF. The CDR3 DNA follows: TGCAGTGCTGGCCGGGACACCTTTTACTTC. The gene calls are TRBV20-1 and TRBJ2-7, with TRBD1 as a possible D gene (6 bases). Per the germline V gene, CDR1 is DFQATT and CDR2 is SNEGSKA (reference sequence). V dropped 5 bases and J dropped 13 bases, with 15 bases sitting between them. This CDR3 has 10 residues.